One T cell receptor (beta chain) is described in this entry. Only one count was recorded for this clonotype. The antigen it binds to is not known. No qualities accompany the bases; no much larger clone lies one base away. One read is thin evidence. The sample is drawn from a study of T cells in Graves' hyperthyroidism and ophthalmopathy (dated by TCRdb to 2018 to 2020). With respect to the entire study: A discovery cohort of roughly 96 patients, about 40 with Graves' ophthalmopathy and 57 with stable Graves' hyperthyroidism, was used to find distinguishing TCR V-J signatures. Whether ophthalmopathy could be predicted prospectively was tested in an independent validation cohort made up of approximately 19 hyperthyroidism patients plus 17 patients who later progressed to ophthalmopathy. The roughly 90 discovery patients were divided at random into training and test sets in a 7:3 ratio. Thyroid tissue and blood T-cell repertoires from roughly 6 Graves' hyperthyroidism patients were also compared in the study. After sampling, hyperthyroidism patients received methimazole starting at 30 mg daily, and ophthalmopathy patients received high-dose intravenous methylprednisolone. TCR Vbeta CDR3 sequencing of some 140 peripheral blood samples (more than 40 ophthalmopathy, 75 to 80 hyperthyroidism and approximately 17 progressor patients) is reported in the paper.

CDR1 DFQATT and CDR2 SNEGSKA are derived from the germline V gene (reference sequence). V lost 6 bases and J lost 0 bases, and the count of bases not matched to a germline gene is 8. From its cysteine to its phenylalanine, the CDR3 spans 15 amino acids. Left in the record is the CDR3 DNA by itself, 45 bases read in frame from the first base. TCR beta CDR3 regions were amplified from RNA transcripts. The first round of RT-PCR for the TCR CDR3 was performed with the HTBI primer set and the Qiagen OneStep RT-PCR kit. Libraries were constructed in a second round of multiplex PCR, after which size selection and purification were carried out. Libraries were sequenced paired-end with 100 bp reads on an Illumina HiSeq2000. The authors' pipeline ran thus. SOAPnuke was used to process the raw data, throwing out any read that contained adapters or uncalled bases, had a mean Phred below 15, or lacked an exact constant-primer or identifier match. COPE v1.2.5 was used to merge high-quality paired reads, and clonotypes were defined as unique nucleotide sequences. Clonotypes were aligned to IMGT TRBV, TRBD and TRBJ reference segments using MiTCR v1.1. The analysis was restricted to V-J combinations with a frequency above 0.0001, which together covered 99% to 99.2% of the repertoires. The TCS score was defined as F50 (clonal expansion) divided by E x V (chaos), with BLOSUM62-based TCRdist calculated between CDR3 peptides within each V-J. Welch's t-statistics and random forest reduced approximately 520 V-J features to roughly 13, which were used in a naive Bayes classifier (R e1071). Thyroid-blood repertoire similarity was quantified with the Morisita-Horn index. The public reads were run again by TCRdb, first through fastp at Q25 and then through MiXCR, and only productive beta chains were kept. Here each entry gathers all rows of one CDR3 protein and keeps the most common genes and DNA. Clone size and V and J calls follow TCRdb, not the original study. The sample table holds 550,000 to 700,000 distinct CDR3 sequences, of which 46% were seen once. The ten largest clones represent around 20% of the sample.

Results and caveats for the whole study, not just this receptor: Most expanded thyroid clonotypes (frequency above 0.001) were also detected in blood, a finding suggesting that blood repertoires may reflect thyroid immune responses. A model built on a 13 V-J signature distinguished ophthalmopathy from stable hyperthyroidism, reaching 85% to 90% sensitivity and about 81% specificity in cross-validation and 80%/75% in testing. In validation, the model predicted progression to ophthalmopathy a median of 6.5 months before onset, with about 71% sensitivity and around 76% specificity. Sample size was not statistically predetermined, and investigators were not blinded to group allocation.

Exclusion was applied to patients with uncontrolled infections, other autoimmune diseases, pregnancy or lactation. Diagnoses relied on clinical symptoms, serum thyroxine and TRAb, thyroid ultrasound and orbital computed tomography. Total RNA was extracted using Trizol reagent, and RNA quality was assessed on an Agilent 2100 Bioanalyzer. The chain employs TRBV20-1 and TRBJ1-5, and TRBD1 matches 7 of the central bases. This clonotype was sampled from an adult woman with Graves' disease, either hyperthyroidism or ophthalmopathy (not recorded which). Sequencing input: peripheral blood or thyroid tissue (not recorded which). CDR3 reads: CSALRGGNSNQPQHF. The DNA sequence is as follows: TGCAGTGCCCTAAGAGGGGGCAATAGCAATCAGCCCCAGCATTTT.